Listed here are 6 T cell receptor beta chains from one sample, sequenced in a study of T cell repertoires in cytomegalovirus infection. TCRdb fed the reads into MiXCR, producing one record per CDR3 protein. The sample lists approximately 550,000 distinct CDR3 sequences, 15% to 20% seen once, with 20% to 30% in the top ten. What was sequenced was CD8+ T cells from PBMCs. Every receptor here comes from a human donor in good health (CMV status not recorded). Some clones in this sample may be carry-over from other donors' samples.

The sample holds a few counts of this clonotype. The CDR3 DNA is TGTGCCATCAGTGAGGAAGGGGCTAACTATGGCTACACCTTC. Translating gives CAISEEGANYGYTF. The chain employs TRBV10-3 and TRBJ1-2; a possible D gene is TRBD1 (5 bases). CDR3 length: 14 residues. With 2 bases removed from V and 0 bases from J, the gap between germline ends came to 7 bases. CDR1 and CDR2 from the germline V gene are ENHRY and SYGVKD.

This chain joins TRBV20-1 and TRBJ2-6, with unresolved D. This CDR3 region has 14 residues. V lost 0 bases to trimming and J lost 3 bases, with 6 bases between them. Germline V lookup: CDR1 DFQATT, CDR2 SNEGSKA (reference sequence). CDR3 sequence reads: CSARDLYGANVLTF. The DNA of the CDR3 is TGCAGTGCTAGAGATCTCTATGGGGCCAACGTCCTGACTTTC.

This chain connects TRBV19 to TRBJ2-5; 8 positions match TRBD2. CDR3 length equals 17 residues. Germline assignment: CDR1 LNHDA and CDR2 SQIVND (reference sequence). J lost 5 bases, V lost 4 bases, and 15 bases had no gene match. The CDR3 coding sequence is TGTGCCAGTAGTAGATTACCAACCGGGACTAGTCGGGAGACCCAGTACTTC. This codes for CASSRLPTGTSRETQYF.

This clonotype was seen ten or more times. The rearrangement joins TRBV7-2 to TRBJ2-5; no clear D gene. Germline CDR1 and CDR2: SGHTA and FQGNSA. This CDR3 has 13 residues. V lost 0 bases and J lost 5, with 7 bases in between. Here the CDR3 reads CASSLALLETQYF. In DNA, the CDR3 is TGTGCCAGCAGCTTAGCGCTGCTGGAGACCCAGTACTTC.

The chain uses TRBV6-1 and TRBJ2-1, with 9 bases fitting TRBD2. J was trimmed by 1 base and V by 2 bases; bases with no gene match: 3. The CDR3 runs 16 residues. Germline V gene lookup returns CDR1 MNHNS and CDR2 SASEGT. Here the CDR3 DNA reads TGTGCCAGCAGTGAACTAGCGGGACTGTCCTACAATGAGCAGTTCTTC. It encodes CASSELAGLSYNEQFF.

This clonotype was recorded many times. The CDR3 bases are TGTGCCAGCAGTTCAACCGGGAGCCCTCCATCCTACGAGCAGTACTTC. Translation: CASSSTGSPPSYEQYF. This chain uses TRBV6-2 or TRBV6-3 with TRBJ2-7, with D tentatively TRBD2 (6 bases). Trimming cost V 4 bases and J 1 base, with 17 bases left between them. The CDR3 length is 16 residues. The germline CDR1 and CDR2 sequences are MNHEY and SVGEGT.